Below, one T cell receptor (beta chain) is given with its context. The antigen this receptor binds is unknown. No base quality values were provided; no much bigger clone lies one nucleotide off. The sample belongs to a study of early T cells in non-severe SARS-CoV-2 infection (dated by TCRdb to the early 2020s). General notes on the study: TCR sequencing used bulk RNA from unsorted whole blood, so alpha and beta chains could not be paired.

Broad study findings and their caveats: VDJdb matching was skewed toward anti-spike CD8 responses and likely underestimated virus-specific expansions, missing private and CD4 specificities.

The library was generated by 5' RACE. Reads for this sample came from a NextSeq 500. Unique molecular identifiers were attached to individual cDNA molecules in the TCR library protocol so that sequencing error and PCR bias could be corrected. Both TCR alpha and beta chains were sequenced, and tight co-correlation was observed between alpha and beta sequence abundances in each sample. In the paper's pipeline: V gene, J gene and CDR3 annotation of TCR sequences was performed with Decombinator V4. Expanded TCRs were defined as changing significantly between any two time points under a Poisson model with p below 0.0001. TCR abundances were normalised to the total number of TCRs sequenced per sample and were expressed as counts per million. TRAV1-2 paired with TRAJ12, TRAJ20 or TRAJ33 defined MAIT TCRs, while TRAV10 paired with TRAJ18 defined iNKT TCRs. VDJdb, accessed 1 November 2021, was searched for CMV, EBV and SARS-CoV-2 annotated TCRs, with TCRs annotated for multiple antigens excluded. TCRdb passed the public sequencing reads through fastp at Q25 and MiXCR, retaining productive beta sequences. CDR3 protein duplicates are merged, each entry listing the most common genes and DNA. V and J calls and clone size were set by TCRdb, not the authors. The sample data list 100,000 to 150,000 distinct CDR3 sequences, and 14% to 15% of these were observed just once. The biggest ten clones account for about a fifth of the sample.

The germline V gene provides CDR1 MGHDK and CDR2 SYGVNS. Measured from the cysteine to the phenylalanine, the CDR3 is 13 residues long. CDR3 DNA is the only sequence kept; it has 39 bases, read in frame from the first base. V and J lose 8 bases and 9 bases, and a span of 20 bases separates them. This was a case-control study nested in a cohort of healthcare workers in London, UK, who had nasopharyngeal swab PCR tests and blood samples taken every week. Healthcare workers were enrolled in the week of the UK lockdown, from 23 to 31 March 2020, and were followed every week for up to roughly 15 weeks. The clonotype was recovered from an adult who was a healthcare worker with PCR-confirmed SARS-CoV-2 infection or an uninfected control (not recorded which). The chain is made from TRBV25-1 and TRBJ2-7; no D gene can be assigned with confidence. The sample consisted of whole blood. The base sequence is TGTGCCAGCCTCGGCCAGGCCGCTTCGGGGCAGTACTTC. It is translated as CASLGQAASGQYF.